What follows describes a single T cell receptor (beta chain). Its antigen is still unknown. These data originate in a study of PD-1 blockade in classical Hodgkin lymphoma. Study outcomes and limitations: Relapsed/refractory patients reportedly had the lowest baseline TCR diversity, below newly diagnosed patients, who were below healthy donors. Excluded were patients who started nivolumab under 1 year after ASCT, a group that had lower diversity. It was among complete responders that baseline diversity resembled that of newly diagnosed patients.

The CDR3 is made up of 18 amino acids. Trimming shortened V by 0 bases and J by 3 bases, and 18 bases separated the two germline ends. The germline CDR1 and CDR2 sequences are MGHRA and YSYEKL. Libraries were prepared by immunoSEQ multiplex PCR; TCRdb keeps only in-frame clonotypes and omits some of them. Of about 2,500 clones in the sample, 61% are singletons; the top ten hold approximately 50%. Time point indicated: cycle 4 day 1 (C4D1), after less than seven weeks of nivolumab. In every patient, relapse followed autologous stem cell transplantation, while exposure to brentuximab vedotin differed. Thawed PBMCs underwent magnetic negative selection to obtain purified CD8+ T cells. Relapsed/refractory classical Hodgkin lymphoma patients had complete, partial or progressive responses.

The sequence came from a human donor with classical Hodgkin lymphoma. Sequences were derived from CD8+ T cells from blood, sampled before the fourth cycle of nivolumab. The rearrangement joins TRBV4-1 to TRBJ1-5; TRBD1 is a possible D gene (5 bases). DNA of the CDR3: TGCGCCAGCAGCCAAGATCAATTCGGGGGGGATCCCAATCAGCCCCAGCATTTT. As protein: CASSQDQFGGDPNQPQHF.